The following is a T cell receptor beta chain sequence with its context. Its antigen is not identified. The CDR3 runs to 16 residues. V lost 1 base to trimming and J lost 0 bases, with 12 bases between them. Germline-derived CDR1 and CDR2 are SGHVS and FNYEAQ. Via MiXCR, TCRdb re-called the reads, giving one row per CDR3 protein. Of about 150,000 distinct CDR3 sequences listed, roughly a quarter are singletons. This sample is part of a study of T cell repertoires in cytomegalovirus infection. Study-level findings and limits: Frequencies of public TCR beta families were cumulated, and this identified carriers of CMV plus the relevant HLA.

V and J are TRBV7-6 and TRBJ1-1; TRBD1 is a possible D gene (6 bases). Sample: PBMCs. This TCR came from a human donor in good health (CMV status not recorded). Some clones in this sample may be carry-over from other donors' samples. In DNA, the CDR3 is TGTGCCAGCAGCTTAGGCGAAGGGGGTGTGAACACTGAAGCTTTCTTT. This encodes CASSLGEGGVNTEAFF.